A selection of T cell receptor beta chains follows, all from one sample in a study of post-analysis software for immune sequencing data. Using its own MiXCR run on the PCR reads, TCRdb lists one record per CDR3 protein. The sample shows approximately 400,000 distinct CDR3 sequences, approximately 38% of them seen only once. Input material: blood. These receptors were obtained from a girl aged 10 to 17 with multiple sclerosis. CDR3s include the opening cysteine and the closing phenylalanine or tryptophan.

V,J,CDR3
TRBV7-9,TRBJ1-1,CASSPPRLREAFF
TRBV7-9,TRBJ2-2,CASCADTGELFF
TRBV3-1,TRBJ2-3,CASSNRPAETQYF
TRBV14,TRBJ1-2,CASSPLDGAYGYTF
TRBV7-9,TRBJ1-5,CASSPGVQPQHF
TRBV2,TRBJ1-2,CASTRNLQGRGYTF
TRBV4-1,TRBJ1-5,CASSRSDGDNNQPQHF
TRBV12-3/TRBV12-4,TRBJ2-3,CASMVNTDTQYF
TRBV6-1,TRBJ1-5,CVSSVLGPQHF
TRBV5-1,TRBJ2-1,CASSFTGGYYNEQFF
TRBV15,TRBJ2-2,CATSRRTSGEIGELFF
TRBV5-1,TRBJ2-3,CASSLGLAGDSSGDTQYF
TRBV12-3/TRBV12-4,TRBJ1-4,CASKEGLPNEKLFF
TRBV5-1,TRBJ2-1,CASSAGLAGGMNEQFF
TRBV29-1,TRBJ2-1,CSAERNEQFF
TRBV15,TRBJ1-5,CATSRLRTGYSNQPQHF
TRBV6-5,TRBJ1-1,CASTSGANTEAFF
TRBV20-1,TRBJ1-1,CSARDPSENTEAFF
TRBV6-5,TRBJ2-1,CASGYGSGEQFF
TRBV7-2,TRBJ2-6,CASSLASGGAYGANVLTF
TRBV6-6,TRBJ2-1,CASSALGQVGMFF
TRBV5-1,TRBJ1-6,CASSTGQEESPLHF
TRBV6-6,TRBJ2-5,CASSYGSFPGRQETRYF
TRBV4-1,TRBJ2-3,CASSHPGLAGAPDTQYF
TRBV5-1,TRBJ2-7,CASSPGQGLDEQYF
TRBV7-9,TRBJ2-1,CAISTSGGAYNEQFF
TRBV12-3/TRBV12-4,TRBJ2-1,CASSRGLGDYNEQFF
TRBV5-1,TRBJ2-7,CASSLDTAYEQYF
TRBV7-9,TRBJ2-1,CASSLAGIGNEQFF
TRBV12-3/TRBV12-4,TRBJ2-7,CASSAEDRDYEQYF
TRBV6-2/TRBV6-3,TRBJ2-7,CASSPDTSYEQYF
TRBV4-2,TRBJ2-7,CASSQEWGLGGYEQYF
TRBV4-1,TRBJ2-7,CASSQESSSYEQYF
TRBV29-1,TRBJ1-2,CSVGQGLPTNGHTF
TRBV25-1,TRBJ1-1,CASSEGDGVAAFF
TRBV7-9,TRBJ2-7,CASSLKGLAGLEQYF
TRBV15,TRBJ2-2,CATSRGGPGELFF
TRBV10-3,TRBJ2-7,CAISGGRGSYEQYF
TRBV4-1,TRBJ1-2,CASSQEARVYGYTF
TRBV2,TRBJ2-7,CASSEGQGAIGYEQYF
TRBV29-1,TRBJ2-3,CSVARTGDTQYF
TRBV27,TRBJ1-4,CASSPWTGTQKLFF